A single sample gave rise to the 18 T cell receptor beta chains below, sequenced in a study of PD-1 blockade in classical Hodgkin lymphoma. Some clones are missing from TCRdb's copy, which holds only in-frame ones; the method was immunoSEQ multiplex PCR. The sample has about 23,000 clones, 90% to 95% seen once. Time point: newly diagnosed, previously untreated cHL patient sample. Thawed PBMCs were the source of CD4+ T cells, purified by magnetic negative selection. Input material: CD4+ T cells from blood. These TCRs come from a human donor with classical Hodgkin lymphoma.

J is TRBJ2-7 and V is TRBV7-9; 7 nucleotides match TRBD1. V trimming: 5 bases; J trimming: 4 bases; junction bases outside the gene matches: 11. Germline-derived CDR1 and CDR2 are SEHNR and FQNEAQ (reference sequence). The CDR3 sequence is 15 residues long. This chain's CDR3 is CASSKVQGTSYEQYF. The CDR3 nucleotides are TGTGCCAGCAGCAAGGTACAGGGGACCAGTTACGAGCAGTACTTC.

This chain connects TRBV9 to TRBJ2-7, with D maybe TRBD2 (7 bases). Per germline, CDR1 SGDLS and CDR2 YYNGEE. The CDR3 runs 14 residues. V shed 0 bases and J shed 3 bases, with 10 bases lying between them. The CDR3 protein is CASSVGGGGYEQYF. CDR3 coding DNA: TGTGCCAGCAGCGTAGGAGGGGGGGGCTACGAGCAGTACTTC.

V usage is TRBV6-6 and J usage is TRBJ1-1, with D unclear. This CDR3 has 16 residues. V lost 6 bases and J lost 2, with 19 bases in between. Germline V gene data show CDR1 as MNHNY and CDR2 as SVGAGI (reference sequence). DNA of the CDR3: TGTGCCAGCAGCCTCTACTTGGAACTAAGCAACACTGAAGCTTTCTTT. It is translated as CASSLYLELSNTEAFF.

V usage is TRBV6-1 and J usage is TRBJ2-4, with TRBD2 matching over 7 bases. Germline lookup yields CDR1 MNHNS and CDR2 SASEGT. V lost 8 bases to trimming and J lost 2 bases; unmatched junction nucleotides: 3. There are 13 residues in the CDR3. In nucleotides, the CDR3 is TGTGCCAGCGGGCGGGGGTCCAAAAACATTCAGTACTTC. Its protein is CASGRGSKNIQYF.

This chain joins TRBV15 and TRBJ1-2, with no clear D. The CDR3 consists of 12 residues. Deletions cut 0 bases from V and 13 bases from J, with 12 bases between. Germline CDR1 reads LNHNV; CDR2 reads YYDKDF (reference sequence). DNA of the CDR3: TGTGCCACCAGCAGAGATCCCGCTAGGAGCACCTTC. Its protein is CATSRDPARSTF.

The chain joins TRBV5-4 to TRBJ2-1; 11 bases fit TRBD2. The germline CDR1 and CDR2 sequences are SGHNT and YYREEE (reference sequence). V lost 2 bases to trimming and J lost 4 bases; unmatched junction nucleotides: 2. The length of the CDR3 is 15 residues. The chain's CDR3 is CASSLLAGEYNEQFF. In DNA form, the CDR3 reads TGTGCCAGCAGCTTACTAGCGGGAGAGTACAATGAGCAGTTCTTC.

V gene TRBV5-4 combines with J gene TRBJ2-7; D possibly corresponds to TRBD2 (5 bases). Deletions cut 0 bases from V and 6 bases from J, with 10 bases between. The length of the CDR3 is 13 residues. The germline gives CDR1 SGHNT, CDR2 YYREEE (reference sequence). In DNA, the CDR3 is TGTGCCAGCAGCTTGGTCCGGGGTTCCGAGCAGTACTTC. Its protein product is CASSLVRGSEQYF. The full variable domain, rest sourced from reference TRBV5-4 and TRBJ2-7, is ETGVTQSPTHLIKTRGQQVTLRCSSQSGHNTVSWYQQALGQGPQFIFQYYREEENGRGNFPPRFSGLQFPNYSSELNVNALELDDSALYLCASSLVRGSEQYFGPGTRLTVT.

This clone occurred once. The chain joins TRBV10-3 to TRBJ2-3, with 7 bases fitting TRBD1. The V and J ends lost 0 bases and 2 bases, in that order; junction bases with no gene match: 5. Germline assignment: CDR1 ENHRY and CDR2 SYGVKD. The CDR3 contains 16 residues. The CDR3 region has the DNA TGTGCCATCAGTGAGTCATTCACAGGGGACACAGATACGCAGTATTTT. This gives the protein CAISESFTGDTDTQYF.

V usage is TRBV7-8 and J usage is TRBJ2-1, with 10 bases aligning to TRBD2. Germline V lookup: CDR1 SGHVS, CDR2 FQNEAQ. The CDR3 is 19 amino acids. The V gene end was trimmed by 4 bases and the J gene end by 0 bases; junction bases not matched to a gene: 12. The CDR3 sequence is CASSSSRTSGRSSYNEQFF. CDR3 DNA: TGTGCCAGCAGCTCCTCTCGGACTAGCGGAAGGAGCTCCTACAATGAGCAGTTCTTC.

J is TRBJ2-7 and V is TRBV2, with TRBD2 as a possible D gene (6 bases). CDR3 length: 15 residues. The V end was cut by 2 bases, the J end by 2 bases, with 13 bases between. Per the germline V gene, CDR1 is SNHLY and CDR2 is FYNNEI. The CDR3 loop is CASSEFMGGAYEQYF. CDR3 coding DNA: TGTGCCAGCAGTGAATTTATGGGCGGGGCCTACGAGCAGTACTTC.

This chain connects TRBV6-6 to TRBJ2-7, with TRBD2 identical over 10 bases. V gave up 7 bases and J gave up 3 bases; unmatched junction bases: 9. Germline V lookup: CDR1 MNHNY, CDR2 SVGAGI (reference sequence). The CDR3 spans 15 residues. CDR3 sequence (DNA): TGTGCCAGCACCGTATACTCTAGCGGGAGCTACGAGCAGTACTTC. Translation: CASTVYSSGSYEQYF.

The chain uses TRBV5-1 and TRBJ2-7, with TRBD1 matching 10 bases. Germline CDR1 reads SGHRS; CDR2 reads YFSETQ. V trimming: 3 bases; J trimming: 2 bases; junction bases outside the gene matches: 5. The CDR3 length is 15 residues. The CDR3 bases are TGCGCCAGCAGCTCGAGGACAGGGGGACCCTACGAGCAGTACTTC. This encodes CASSSRTGGPYEQYF.

This chain links TRBV5-6 with TRBJ2-7; D uncertain. Germline V gives CDR1 SGHDT, CDR2 YYEEEE. The CDR3 spans 14 residues. Trimming took off 1 base at V and 3 bases at J, with 11 bases between the two ends. The chain's CDR3 is CASSLRQPRYEQYF. The CDR3 DNA reads TGTGCCAGCAGCTTGAGGCAGCCGCGCTACGAGCAGTACTTC. Combining the CDR3 with reference TRBV5-6 and TRBJ2-7 gives the whole variable domain DAGVTQSPTHLIKTRGQQVTLRCSPKSGHDTVSWYQQALGQGPQFIFQYYEEEERQRGNFPDRFSGHQFPNYSSELNVNALLLGDSALYLCASSLRQPRYEQYFGPGTRLTVT.

This clone was found a few times. The chain recombines TRBV19 with TRBJ1-5; 8 bases align to TRBD1. This CDR3 is 15 amino acids long. V lost 5 bases to trimming and J lost 4 bases; unmatched junction nucleotides: 7. Per the germline V gene, CDR1 is LNHDA and CDR2 is SQIVND (reference sequence). CDR3 sequence reads: CASSLGQAFNQPQHF. CDR3 sequence (DNA): TGTGCCAGTAGTCTGGGACAGGCCTTTAATCAGCCCCAGCATTTT.

The V and J genes are TRBV5-6 and TRBJ2-2; D ambiguous. Deletions cut 6 bases from V and 3 bases from J, with 12 bases between. Germline CDR1 is SGHDT and CDR2 is YYEEEE. The CDR3 loop spans 14 amino acids. Here the CDR3 reads CASIGWGYTGELFF. In DNA form, the CDR3 reads TGTGCCAGCATAGGCTGGGGTTACACCGGGGAGCTGTTTTTT.

Only a few counts were recorded for this clone. CDR3 in amino acids: CASSQDSTFNEKLFF. The CDR3 bases are TGTGCCAGCAGCCAAGATTCGACATTTAATGAAAAACTGTTTTTT. The chain has TRBV4-2 and TRBJ1-4; D not certain. Looked up from germline, CDR1 is LGHNA and CDR2 is YNFKEQ. The CDR3 is made up of 15 amino acids. The V gene lost 0 bases and the J gene lost 4 bases, with 9 bases spanning the gap.

The chain recombines TRBV9 with TRBJ2-5, with 9 bases that match TRBD2. CDR1 and CDR2 (germline): SGDLS, YYNGEE. V was clipped by 0 bases and J by 1 base; unmatched bases: 7. The CDR3 totals 17 residues. This CDR3 reads CASSVGPAGGSQETQYF. Here the CDR3 DNA reads TGTGCCAGCAGCGTAGGCCCAGCGGGAGGTTCCCAAGAGACCCAGTACTTC.

V usage is TRBV5-4 and J usage is TRBJ1-4; D unclear. Germline V gene data show CDR1 as SGHNT and CDR2 as YYREEE (reference sequence). This CDR3 has 13 residues. The V gene lost 1 base and the J gene lost 4 bases, with 5 bases spanning the gap. The CDR3 region has the DNA TGTGCCAGCAGCTTGAGCAGTAATGAAAAACTGTTTTTT. Translated: CASSLSSNEKLFF.